One and the same sample provided the 18 T cell receptor beta chains below, sequenced in a study of early T cells in non-severe SARS-CoV-2 infection. TCRdb recomputed calls from the 5' RACE reads with MiXCR, one row per CDR3 protein. The data contain 75,000 to 90,000 distinct CDR3 sequences, approximately 6% of them singletons. Sequenced sample: whole blood. The origin of the receptors is an adult who was a healthcare worker with PCR-confirmed SARS-CoV-2 infection or an uninfected control (not recorded which).

This clonotype turned up a few times. The chain couples TRBV20-1 to TRBJ2-7; D perhaps matches TRBD1 (6 bases). This CDR3 is built from 13 residues. Between the trimmed V and J ends, which lost 3 bases and 0 bases, there was a span of 9 bases. Germline V gene sequence: CDR1 DFQATT, CDR2 SNEGSKA (reference sequence). The CDR3 bases are TGCAGTGCTAGCACAGGGAGCTCCTACGAGCAGTACTTC. The encoded protein is CSASTGSSYEQYF.

This clonotype came up many times. The V gene is TRBV5-6, the J gene TRBJ1-5; no firm D call. The CDR3 is 14 amino acids. Germline lookup yields CDR1 SGHDT and CDR2 YYEEEE. V dropped 3 bases and J dropped 2 bases, with 9 bases sitting between them. CDR3 DNA: TGTGCCAGCAGCTCCGAATCTGGCAATCAGCCCCAGCATTTT. It is translated as CASSSESGNQPQHF.

This clonotype was seen a handful of times. CDR3 bases: TGTGCCATCAGTGAGTCGCAGGCGGGGGGAGAGGACGAGCAGTACTTC. Translation gives CAISESQAGGEDEQYF. The chain links TRBV10-3 to TRBJ2-7; TRBD2 agrees at 8 bases. CDR1 ENHRY and CDR2 SYGVKD come from the germline V gene. The CDR3 runs to 16 residues. J gave up 5 bases and V 0 bases, and 9 bases lay outside the gene matches.

This clonotype was counted at least ten times. The chain is built from TRBV9 and TRBJ2-5; 9 bases match TRBD2. The CDR3 has 15 amino acids. The V and J ends lost 3 bases and 4 bases, in that order; junction bases with no gene match: 7. Germline V gene lookup returns CDR1 SGDLS and CDR2 YYNGEE. CDR3 residues: CASSALAGAVETQYF. CDR3 nucleotide sequence: TGTGCCAGCAGCGCCTTAGCGGGAGCGGTAGAGACCCAGTACTTC.

This clonotype has a count of ten or more. J is TRBJ1-5 and V is TRBV6-4; D is perhaps TRBD1 (6 bases). The CDR3 sequence is 17 residues long. V was trimmed by 7 bases and J by 4 bases, leaving 23 bases between them. Germline V gene lookup returns CDR1 MRHNA and CDR2 SNTAGT. CDR3: CASKSPNGPGENQPQHF. For the CDR3, the DNA is TGTGCCAGCAAATCCCCGAATGGGCCAGGGGAGAATCAGCCCCAGCATTTT.

This clonotype was counted at least ten times. The CDR3 DNA reads TGTGCCTGGAGTGGCGGGCCTCAAGAGACCCAGTACTTC. It translates to CAWSGGPQETQYF. The rearrangement joins TRBV30 to TRBJ2-5; possible D gene TRBD2, 5 bases. Trimming took off 1 base at V and 2 bases at J, with 8 bases between the two ends. Germline loops: CDR1 GTSNPN, CDR2 SVGIG (reference sequence). This CDR3 is 13 amino acids long.

The genes are TRBV4-1 and TRBJ2-7, with unresolved D. V was shortened by 2 bases and J by 0 bases, with 11 bases between the two germline ends. The CDR3 has 15 amino acids. Germline loops: CDR1 MGHRA, CDR2 YSYEKL. The CDR3 loop reads CASSQQISSSYEQYF. The DNA of the CDR3 is TGCGCCAGCAGCCAACAGATATCGAGCTCCTACGAGCAGTACTTC.

The V gene is TRBV20-1, the J gene TRBJ2-7; 14 bases align to TRBD2. The CDR3 sequence is 15 residues long. From germline, CDR1 is DFQATT and CDR2 SNEGSKA (reference sequence). The V and J ends lost 6 bases and 6 bases, in that order; junction bases with no gene match: 10. CDR3 DNA sequence: TGCAGTGCCCCGGCGGGACTAGCGGGGGTTTTCGAGCAGTACTTC. Translated, it gives CSAPAGLAGVFEQYF.

This clonotype was seen repeatedly, ten times or more. V and J are TRBV7-8 and TRBJ1-1; possibly TRBD1 for D (6 bases). Per germline, CDR1 SGHVS and CDR2 FQNEAQ. CDR3 length: 15 residues. Between the trimmed V and J ends, which lost 5 bases and 1 base, there was a span of 14 bases. The CDR3 DNA follows: TGTGCCAGCAGCCCCAGGGGTATGGGGAACACTGAAGCTTTCTTT. This sequence encodes CASSPRGMGNTEAFF.

There are many counts of this clonotype. The chain joins TRBV29-1 to TRBJ2-1; 7 nucleotides align to TRBD1. CDR1 is SQVTM and CDR2 is ANQGSEA in the germline V gene. V lost 6 bases to trimming and J lost 5 bases; unmatched junction nucleotides: 7. This CDR3 is 13 amino acids long. The DNA for the CDR3 is TGCAGCGTCTCAAGACAGGGTAACAATGAGCAGTTCTTC. Amino acids: CSVSRQGNNEQFF.

Comments on this clonotype: A much more abundant neighbour one base away suggests this may be a read error. The J gene is TRBJ1-1, the V gene TRBV29-1, with 10 bases matching TRBD1. CDR1 and CDR2 (germline): SQVTM, ANQGSEA. The V gene end was trimmed by 7 bases and the J gene end by 4 bases; junction bases not matched to a gene: 6. This CDR3 contains 13 residues. CDR3 amino acids: CSARTGGTTEAFF. DNA for the CDR3: TGCAGCGCTCGGACAGGGGGGACCACTGAAGCTTTCTTT. The whole variable domain, filled in from reference TRBV29-1 and TRBJ1-1, reads SAVISQKPSRDICQRGTSLTIQCQVDSQVTMMFWYRQQPGQSLTLIATANQGSEATYESGFVIDKFPISRPNLTFSTLTVSNMSPEDSSIYLCSARTGGTTEAFFGQGTRLTVV.

V is TRBV30 and J is TRBJ2-7, with 8 bases lining up with TRBD1. V shed 2 bases, J shed 3 bases, and the junction held 9 bases outside the gene matches. The CDR3 runs to 15 residues. Germline CDR1 is GTSNPN and CDR2 is SVGIG (reference sequence). Written as DNA, the CDR3 is TGTGCCTGGAGTCTCCGTCCAGGGGGCGTCTACGAGCAGTACTTC. Translation gives CAWSLRPGGVYEQYF.

The chain uses TRBV5-5 and TRBJ1-1; 7 bases align to TRBD1. The germline V gene encodes CDR1 SGHKS and CDR2 YYEKEE (reference sequence). There are 14 residues in the CDR3. V trimming: 4 bases; J trimming: 2 bases; junction bases outside the gene matches: 5. The CDR3 sequence: CASSIDRVNTEAFF. The DNA of the CDR3 is TGTGCCAGCAGCATTGACAGGGTCAACACTGAAGCTTTCTTT.

There are many counts of this clonotype. The rearrangement joins TRBV9 to TRBJ2-3, with D perhaps matching TRBD1 or TRBD2 (5 bases each). The V gene lost 0 bases and the J gene lost 6 bases, with 8 bases spanning the gap. Per the germline V gene, CDR1 is SGDLS and CDR2 is YYNGEE. This CDR3 contains 13 residues. Written as DNA, the CDR3 is TGTGCCAGCAGCGTAGGGGGGAGCGATACGCAGTATTTT. Translated: CASSVGGSDTQYF.

This clonotype was seen a handful of times. This chain uses TRBV7-6 with TRBJ2-7; D could derive from TRBD1 or TRBD2 (5 bases each). The V end was cut by 4 bases, the J end by 2 bases, with 18 bases between. The CDR3 contains 16 residues. Germline V gene sequence: CDR1 SGHVS, CDR2 FNYEAQ. The CDR3 spells CASSSTGETGTYEQYF. CDR3 sequence (DNA): TGTGCCAGCAGCTCCACCGGGGAAACAGGAACCTACGAGCAGTACTTC. The full variable domain, its missing parts supplied by reference TRBV7-6 and TRBJ2-7, is GAGVSQSPRYKVTKRGQDVALRCDPISGHVSLYWYRQALGQGPEFLTYFNYEAQQDKSGLPNDRFSAERPEGSISTLTIQRTEQRDSAMYRCASSSTGETGTYEQYFGPGTRLTVT.

This rearrangement joins TRBV12-5 to TRBJ1-5; a possible D gene is TRBD1 (5 bases). Trimming took 6 bases from V and 0 from J, leaving 15 bases between them. The CDR3 length is 16 residues. Per germline, CDR1 LGHNT and CDR2 FRNRAP. In DNA form, the CDR3 reads TGTGCTAGTGGAAGAGGGACGGACTATAGCAATCAGCCCCAGCATTTT. It yields the protein CASGRGTDYSNQPQHF.

This clonotype appeared a few times. The chain recombines TRBV20-1 with TRBJ2-7; 8 nucleotides align to TRBD1. CDR1 DFQATT and CDR2 SNEGSKA come from the germline V gene (reference sequence). Trimming at V came to 5 bases and at J to 2 bases, leaving 5 bases not matched to a gene. The length of the CDR3 is 13 residues. CDR3 residues: CSAEGQATYEQYF. The CDR3 bases are TGCAGTGCTGAGGGACAGGCTACCTACGAGCAGTACTTC.

This clonotype showed up just a few times. This chain links TRBV12-3 or TRBV12-4 with TRBJ2-3; no definite D call. This CDR3 contains 12 residues. Trimming left V 3 bases short and J 6 bases short, with 7 bases between. CDR3 DNA: TGTGCCAGCAGTTTTACAAAGGATACGCAGTATTTT. It codes for CASSFTKDTQYF.